The 25 T cell receptor beta chains listed next were all sequenced from one sample in a study of blood T cells in healthy people across ages. A J-beta primer mix and a sample-barcoded 5' primer were used in a second PCR of roughly 7 to 12 cycles. A single record per CDR3 protein comes from TCRdb applying MiXCR to the 5' RACE reads. This table holds about 1.1 million distinct CDR3 sequences, around two fifths found once. Sequences were obtained from blood. These receptors were collected from a man aged 18-30 years in good health.

The chain carries TRBV5-1 and TRBJ2-5; 8 positions match TRBD1. From germline, CDR1 is SGHRS and CDR2 YFSETQ. The CDR3 runs 16 residues. Germline trimming cut 0 bases from V and 1 base from J; bases unmatched to any gene: 5. The CDR3 loop is CASSLETGQVQETQYF. The CDR3 nucleotides read TGCGCCAGCAGCTTGGAGACGGGACAGGTCCAAGAGACCCAGTACTTC.

This clonotype was observed a few times. The V and J genes are TRBV20-1 and TRBJ2-1; D not resolved. The V end lost 3 bases, the J end lost 0 bases, and 9 bases lay between the germline ends. From germline, CDR1 is DFQATT and CDR2 SNEGSKA (reference sequence). The CDR3 spans 14 residues. The CDR3 region is CSASWVSSYNEQFF. The CDR3 nucleotides are TGCAGTGCTAGTTGGGTAAGCTCCTACAATGAGCAGTTCTTC.

V and J are TRBV7-2 and TRBJ2-1; weak D call: TRBD2 (7 bases). Germline CDR1 and CDR2: SGHTA and FQGNSA. Trimming took 1 base from V and 4 from J, leaving 14 bases between them. This CDR3 is built from 16 residues. CDR3 nucleotide sequence: TGTGCCAGCAGCTTAGGGGGGGGGGCCCTGTACAATGAGCAGTTCTTC. This sequence encodes CASSLGGGALYNEQFF.

This clonotype was observed a handful of times. This CDR3 is CASSEVLQNEQFF. CDR3 in DNA: TGTGCCAGCAGTGAAGTTCTCCAAAATGAGCAGTTCTTC. The rearrangement joins TRBV25-1 to TRBJ2-1, with unresolved D. Trimming removed 2 bases at V and 7 bases at J, with 9 bases between. Germline lookup yields CDR1 MGHDK and CDR2 SYGVNS. This CDR3 has 13 residues.

J is TRBJ1-1 and V is TRBV10-3, with 7 nucleotides matching TRBD1. The trim removed 6 bases at V and 4 bases at J, leaving 17 bases unmatched. Germline CDR1 is ENHRY and CDR2 is SYGVKD. The CDR3 spans 17 residues. The DNA for the CDR3 is TGTGCCATCAGGCCTCGAGGAACAGGGGCGGGGGGCACTGAAGCTTTCTTT. This gives the protein CAIRPRGTGAGGTEAFF.

This clonotype was seen only a few times. This chain connects TRBV5-4 to TRBJ2-3; maybe TRBD2 (6 bases). V dropped 0 bases and J dropped 2 bases, with 13 bases sitting between them. The CDR3 sequence is 16 residues long. Per germline, CDR1 SGHNT and CDR2 YYREEE (reference sequence). In DNA, the CDR3 is TGTGCCAGCAGCTTGGATTCGGGACTGCCCACAGATACGCAGTATTTT. Protein product: CASSLDSGLPTDTQYF.

This chain connects TRBV7-2 to TRBJ2-5; maybe TRBD1 (5 bases). Germline-derived CDR1 and CDR2 are SGHTA and FQGNSA. The V end was cut by 4 bases, the J end by 11 bases, with 26 bases between. The CDR3 is 16 amino acids. The CDR3 DNA follows: TGTGCCAGCAGCTCTAATGGCAGGGTAAGATTCAATGAGCAGTACTTC. This gives the protein CASSSNGRVRFNEQYF.

This clonotype was seen a handful of times. This chain's CDR3 is CASSKEPGQGGDTQYF. The CDR3 bases are TGTGCCAGCAGCAAGGAACCGGGACAGGGGGGAGATACGCAGTATTTT. The chain joins TRBV21-1 to TRBJ2-3; the tabulated D call, TRBD1, remains unverified against the DNA. TRBV21-1 is flagged as a pseudogene. The CDR3 covers 16 residues.

This clonotype was recorded a few times. The rearrangement joins TRBV7-8 to TRBJ2-1; D may be TRBD2 (6 bases). Between the trimmed V and J ends, which lost 6 bases and 6 bases, there was a span of 18 bases. This CDR3 has 15 residues. CDR1 and CDR2 from the germline V gene are SGHVS and FQNEAQ. This CDR3 is CASSRRDSLANEQFF. DNA for the CDR3: TGTGCCAGCAGTCGCCGGGACTCCCTAGCCAATGAGCAGTTCTTC.

The V and J genes are TRBV6-5 and TRBJ1-2; TRBD1 aligns across 9 bases. Germline assignment: CDR1 MNHEY and CDR2 SVGAGI. The CDR3 is made up of 19 amino acids. The V segment lost 1 base and the J segment 1 base; nucleotides outside the gene matches: 13. This chain's CDR3 is CASSYLQGAENLFNYGYTF. For the CDR3, the DNA is TGTGCCAGCAGTTACTTACAGGGGGCGGAGAACCTCTTTAACTATGGCTACACCTTC.

The chain carries TRBV27 and TRBJ2-3, with D perhaps TRBD1 or TRBD2 (5 bases each). Trimming pared 6 bases from V and 6 bases from J, leaving 16 bases between. CDR1 MNHEY and CDR2 SMNVEV come from the germline V gene (reference sequence). The CDR3 has 14 residues. The CDR3 DNA sequence: TGTGCCAGCAGAGGGGACCTTCACAAGGATACGCAGTATTTT. It specifies CASRGDLHKDTQYF.

This clonotype was seen a handful of times. At one end, the junction sequence differs from germline, possibly due to a read error. The CDR3 region has the DNA TGCAGTGCTAGTGGGTCAGACTCCGGGACTAGCGGGTACACTGAGCAGTTCTTC. Translating it yields CSASGSDSGTSGYTEQFF. V is TRBV20-1 and J is TRBJ2-1; TRBD2 agrees at 12 bases. CDR1 and CDR2 (germline): DFQATT, SNEGSKA (reference sequence). The CDR3 length is 18 residues.

Only a few counts were recorded for this clonotype. The chain joins TRBV4-1 to TRBJ2-5; maybe TRBD2 (5 bases). Germline V CDR1 and CDR2: MGHRA, YSYEKL. V was pared by 4 bases and J by 1 base, with 16 bases between. The CDR3 runs 16 residues. The CDR3 DNA reads TGCGCCAGCAGCCTAAGAAGCGGCACCTCCCAAGAGACCCAGTACTTC. This encodes CASSLRSGTSQETQYF.

As concerns this clonotype: This could be a read error, since a much larger clone is one nucleotide away. The V and J genes are TRBV5-1 and TRBJ2-1; 7 bases are shared with TRBD1. The trim removed 7 bases at V and 5 bases at J, leaving 9 bases unmatched. The CDR3 is made up of 14 amino acids. CDR1 and CDR2 (germline): SGHRS, YFSETQ. In nucleotides, the CDR3 is TGCGCCAGCGGCCGGGACAGTACCCACAATGAGCAGTTCTTC. This encodes CASGRDSTHNEQFF.

A few counts support this clonotype. The V and J genes are TRBV12-3 or TRBV12-4 and TRBJ2-2; D remains unclear. This CDR3 region has 12 residues. V shed 3 bases and J shed 6 bases, with 5 bases lying between them. This chain's CDR3 is CASSFNPGELFF. As DNA, the CDR3 is TGTGCCAGCAGTTTTAACCCCGGGGAGCTGTTTTTT.

This rearrangement joins TRBV20-1 to TRBJ2-7; the D call may be TRBD1 or TRBD2 (6 bases each). Trimming stripped 3 bases from V and 6 bases from J, with 18 bases between. Germline V lookup: CDR1 DFQATT, CDR2 SNEGSKA (reference sequence). This CDR3 spans 14 amino acids. This CDR3 is CSASAGTGAGEQYF. The CDR3 nucleotides are TGCAGTGCTAGCGCCGGGACGGGGGCGGGCGAGCAGTACTTC.

The V and J genes are TRBV20-1 and TRBJ2-1; 13 nucleotides match TRBD2. J gave up 9 bases and V 2 bases, and 10 bases lay outside the gene matches. This CDR3 has 16 amino acids. CDR1 is DFQATT, CDR2 SNEGSKA, per germline (reference sequence). CDR3 sequence: CSARMGGTSGAREQFF. The CDR3 bases are TGCAGTGCTAGAATGGGGGGGACTAGCGGGGCGCGTGAGCAGTTCTTC.

This chain uses TRBV6-2 or TRBV6-3 with TRBJ2-5; D may be TRBD1 (5 bases). The DNA matches TRBJ2-7 better at its end, which makes the J call doubtful. The germline V gene encodes CDR1 MNHEY and CDR2 SVGEGT. This CDR3 comprises 13 residues. Here the CDR3 reads CASSWGRDYEQYF. DNA of the CDR3: TGTGCCAGCAGTTGGGGCAGGGACTACGAGCAGTACTTC.

The V gene is TRBV4-3, the J gene TRBJ1-5; D is undetermined. The V end was cut by 0 bases, the J end by 5 bases, with 8 bases between. This CDR3 contains 14 residues. Germline CDR1 LGHNA, CDR2 YSLEER. CDR3 protein: CASSQDWRDQPQHF. In DNA, the CDR3 is TGCGCCAGCAGCCAAGACTGGCGGGATCAGCCCCAGCATTTT.

The chain uses TRBV20-1 and TRBJ2-1, with 8 bases identical to TRBD2. The CDR3 contains 16 residues. The germline V gene has CDR1 DFQATT and CDR2 SNEGSKA (reference sequence). Germline trimming cut 0 bases from V and 0 bases from J; bases unmatched to any gene: 4. The CDR3 nucleotides are TGCAGTGCTAGAGATAGTAGCGGGGTCTCCTACAATGAGCAGTTCTTC. The encoded protein is CSARDSSGVSYNEQFF.

This chain links TRBV15 with TRBJ1-1, with TRBD1 identical over 10 bases. Germline CDR1 reads LNHNV; CDR2 reads YYDKDF (reference sequence). V shed 0 bases, J shed 10 bases, and the junction held 5 bases outside the gene matches. There are 14 residues in the CDR3. The CDR3 spells CATSRDGTGARAFF. The CDR3 DNA follows: TGTGCCACCAGCAGAGACGGGACAGGGGCTCGAGCTTTCTTT.

This clonotype occurred a few times. CDR3 residues: CASTLAPGTSGEQFF. Here the CDR3 DNA reads TGCGCCAGCACCCTGGCCCCCGGGACTAGCGGGGAGCAGTTCTTC. The V and J genes are TRBV5-1 and TRBJ2-1; 12 bases are a match to TRBD2. CDR1 is SGHRS and CDR2 is YFSETQ in the germline V gene. The V and J ends lost 6 bases and 10 bases, in that order; junction bases with no gene match: 11. The CDR3 length is 15 residues.

The rearrangement joins TRBV4-3 to TRBJ2-3, with 13 nucleotides matching TRBD2. The CDR3 runs 18 residues. Trimming cost V 1 base and J 2 bases; bases outside gene matches: 6. From germline, CDR1 is LGHNA and CDR2 YSLEER. CDR3 in amino acids: CASSQGLAGGQFTDTQYF. The CDR3 region has the DNA TGCGCCAGCAGCCAAGGACTAGCGGGGGGACAATTCACAGATACGCAGTATTTT.

The rearrangement links TRBV7-6 to TRBJ2-3, with 14 positions matching TRBD2. The CDR3 spans 20 residues. J gave up 1 base and V 1 base, and 10 bases lay outside the gene matches. Germline V CDR1 and CDR2: SGHVS, FNYEAQ. CDR3 amino acids: CASSLVQTGTSGGGTDTQYF. In DNA, the CDR3 is TGTGCCAGCAGCTTAGTTCAGACCGGGACTAGCGGGGGAGGCACAGATACGCAGTATTTT.

Ten or more counts support this clonotype. This chain uses TRBV12-3 or TRBV12-4 with TRBJ2-1; 13 bases fit TRBD2. V lost 5 bases to trimming and J lost 5 bases; unmatched junction nucleotides: 3. The CDR3 extends over 15 amino acids. The CDR3 region is CASSGGLAGNNEQFF. CDR3 sequence (DNA): TGTGCCAGCAGTGGGGGACTAGCGGGAAACAATGAGCAGTTCTTC.